This T cell receptor beta chain was identified in a study of regulatory T cells after allogeneic stem cell transplantation (dated by TCRdb to 2016 to 2018). Regarding the research as a whole: Patients were grouped by whether acute graft-versus-host disease developed within 100 days after stem cell transplantation. CD4+CD25+CD127- regulatory T cells were isolated from patient PBMCs by fluorescence-activated cell sorting. The study compared the TCR repertoire of regulatory T cells after allogeneic stem cell transplantation in patients who had acute graft-versus-host disease versus patients who did not. Conventional CD4+ T cells defined as CD4+CD25+/-CD127+ were also sorted and TCR-sequenced for comparison in the study. Broad study findings and their caveats: In non-GvHD patients, the top 10 regulatory T-cell clones took up a significantly larger share of the repertoire, which suggests expansion of presumably allo-specific protective clones. Whether or not patients had graft-versus-host disease, conventional CD4+ T-cell repertoire diversity showed no significant difference. None of the regulatory T-cell clones was shared across all patients, and no significant correlation was found between sorted cell numbers and the inverse Simpson index. The regulatory T-cell TCR repertoire was less diverse and more focused in patients without graft-versus-host disease than in patients with graft-versus-host disease. Because the patient sample size was small, the findings needed validation in a larger cohort.

As a fraction of the sample, this clonotype is medium-sized (0.01 to 0.1%). Its specific antigen is unknown. Per-base qualities were not stored, and no clone one base away is much larger. Per the publication, the time point label means: 30 days after allogeneic hematopoietic stem cell transplantation. At 30 days after allogeneic hematopoietic stem cell transplantation, peripheral blood mononuclear cells were collected from the patients. TCRdb names Illumina MiSeq as the instrument used. After the RNA was reverse transcribed with the SMARTer RACE cDNA Amplification kit, the TCR beta CDR3 region was amplified. RNA from sorted cells was extracted with the RNeasy Mini Kit. Illumina paired-end sequencing was applied to the TCR beta amplicons. Turning to the authors' computational methods: TCR repertoire analysis used MiXCR, VDJtools and the tcR R package. Diversity was quantified with the inverse Simpson index, and clones were binned as rare, small, medium or expanded by repertoire proportion. The public sequencing data were trimmed at Q25 with fastp and processed into clonotypes with MiXCR by TCRdb, which kept only in-frame beta chains. Under each unique CDR3 protein, matching rows form one entry showing the most common genes and DNA. The V and J calls and clone size come from TCRdb's table, not from the authors' own analysis. The sample records about 1,100 distinct CDR3 sequences, roughly 17% of which are singletons. The ten biggest clones cover roughly 12% of the sample.

The germline V gene sets CDR1 to KGHSH and CDR2 to LQKENI. Between the V and J ends, shortened by 3 bases and 0 bases respectively, the junction contains 5 bases. From the cysteine through the phenylalanine, the CDR3 covers 14 amino acids. CDR3 DNA only is kept here, 42 bases in frame from base 1. The sequences come from sorted CD4+ T cells from blood (whether regulatory or conventional is not recorded), collected 30 days after allogeneic stem cell transplant. The source of this sequence is a human patient who had an allogeneic stem cell transplant, so the T cells may come from the graft donor. Recombination joined TRBV18 with TRBJ1-4; TRBD1 is perhaps the D gene, given 5 matching bases. The CDR3 reads as follows: CASSPTATNEKLFF. The DNA sequence is TGTGCCAGCTCACCGACAGCAACTAATGAAAAACTGTTTTTT. Full variable domain (CDR3 extended with the reference TRBV18 and TRBJ1-4 proteins): NAGVMQNPRHLVRRRGQEARLRCSPMKGHSHVYWYRQLPEEGLKFMVYLQKENIIDESGMPKERFSAEFPKEGPSILRIQQVVRGDSAAYFCASSPTATNEKLFFGSGTQLSVL.